These T cell receptor beta chains were read from a single sample in a study of brain T cells in children with intractable seizures. Clones were read by immunoSEQ multiplex PCR, and TCRdb kept only the in-frame ones, dropping some. The sample lists about 22,000 clones; under 95% were seen once. This sample comprised peripheral blood, obtained at surgery. The receptor set was obtained from a boy aged 10-17 years with focal cortical dysplasia and intractable seizures. CDR3s include the opening cysteine and the closing phenylalanine or tryptophan. D genes are given only for firm matches. Not every row has a clone size; where given, it reads once, few, many or a size class.

j_call: TRBJ2-1; clone_size: -; v_call: TRBV2; d_call: -; cdr3_nt: TGTGCCAGCAGTGAAGCTCCCCTCACGACCAATGAGCAGTTCTTC; cdr3_aa: CASSEAPLTTNEQFF
j_call: TRBJ2-1; clone_size: -; v_call: TRBV7-9; d_call: -; cdr3_nt: TGTGCCAGCAGCTCTTTTGAGGGGGGCTCCTACAATGAGCAGTTCTTC; cdr3_aa: CASSSFEGGSYNEQFF
j_call: TRBJ2-1; clone_size: -; v_call: TRBV28; d_call: TRBD1; cdr3_nt: TGTGCCAGCAGTTTCCGACAGGGGGCGCGCAATGAGCAGTTCTTC; cdr3_aa: CASSFRQGARNEQFF
j_call: TRBJ1-4; clone_size: -; v_call: TRBV2; d_call: TRBD1; cdr3_nt: TGTGCCAGCAGTCTGGACAGGGAGCGAGAAAAACTGTTTTTT; cdr3_aa: CASSLDREREKLFF
j_call: TRBJ1-2; clone_size: -; v_call: TRBV24-1; d_call: -; cdr3_nt: TGTGCCACCAGTGATTTACTCCAGGATCCTCCCTATGGCTACACCTTC; cdr3_aa: CATSDLLQDPPYGYTF
j_call: TRBJ2-1; clone_size: -; v_call: TRBV4-1; d_call: -; cdr3_nt: TGCGCCAGCAGCCAAGGGAGAGCTAGAAGCTCCTACAATGAGCAGTTCTTC; cdr3_aa: CASSQGRARSSYNEQFF
j_call: TRBJ1-4; clone_size: -; v_call: TRBV18; d_call: -; cdr3_nt: TGTGCCAGTTCACCTGCAACTAATGAAAAACTGTTTTTT; cdr3_aa: CASSPATNEKLFF
j_call: TRBJ1-5; clone_size: -; v_call: TRBV6-5; d_call: TRBD1; cdr3_nt: TGTGCCAGCAGTCTGGGACAGCATGCTCAGCCCCAGCATTTT; cdr3_aa: CASSLGQHAQPQHF
j_call: TRBJ2-3; clone_size: -; v_call: TRBV5-4; d_call: TRBD2; cdr3_nt: TGTGCCAGCAGCCCGGGGGGATCTAGCACAGATACGCAGTATTTT; cdr3_aa: CASSPGGSSTDTQYF
j_call: TRBJ2-2; clone_size: -; v_call: TRBV24-1; d_call: TRBD1; cdr3_nt: TGTGCCACCAGTGACCGCACAGGGGGCACCGGGGAGCTGTTTTTT; cdr3_aa: CATSDRTGGTGELFF
j_call: TRBJ1-1; clone_size: -; v_call: TRBV9; d_call: -; cdr3_nt: TGTGCCAGCAGGCCTCTCGGTGACACTGAAGCTTTCTTT; cdr3_aa: CASRPLGDTEAFF
j_call: TRBJ1-2; clone_size: -; v_call: TRBV10-3; d_call: -; cdr3_nt: TGTGCCATCAGTGATGGGGTAGGCTACACCTTC; cdr3_aa: CAISDGVGYTF
j_call: TRBJ2-5; clone_size: -; v_call: TRBV27; d_call: TRBD2; cdr3_nt: TGTGCCAGCAGTTTATCTGCGGGGGGCCAAGAGACCCAGTACTTC; cdr3_aa: CASSLSAGGQETQYF
j_call: TRBJ2-2; clone_size: -; v_call: TRBV5-5; d_call: -; cdr3_nt: TGTGCCAGCAGCCTGGTGCTGAACACCGGGGAGCTGTTTTTT; cdr3_aa: CASSLVLNTGELFF
j_call: TRBJ1-4; clone_size: -; v_call: TRBV20-1; d_call: -; cdr3_nt: TGCAGTGCTGCCGACCCGGGAAAACTGTTTTTT; cdr3_aa: CSAADPGKLFF
j_call: TRBJ2-1; clone_size: -; v_call: TRBV5-1; d_call: TRBD2; cdr3_nt: TGCGCCAGCAGACTGGCCATAGGGGGCTTTTCTTCTAGCGGGAGCGTTAGCTCCTACAATGAGCAGTTCTTC; cdr3_aa: CASRLAIGGFSSSGSVSSYNEQFF
j_call: TRBJ2-2; clone_size: -; v_call: TRBV5-4; d_call: -; cdr3_nt: TGTGCCAGCAGCTTGGTCAACACCGGGGAGCTGTTTTTT; cdr3_aa: CASSLVNTGELFF
j_call: TRBJ1-2; clone_size: -; v_call: TRBV7-9; d_call: TRBD1; cdr3_nt: TGTGCCAGCAGCTCCTCCGGGACAGGGTTTGGCTACACCTTC; cdr3_aa: CASSSSGTGFGYTF
j_call: TRBJ1-1; clone_size: -; v_call: TRBV6-5; d_call: -; cdr3_nt: TGTGCAGCTAACCCCGGGGGTGGGCGGGCTGAAGCTTTCTTT; cdr3_aa: CAANPGGGRAEAFF
j_call: TRBJ1-2; clone_size: -; v_call: TRBV14; d_call: -; cdr3_nt: TGTGCCAGCAGCCAAGAGCGTTTAGCCGGCTACACCTTC; cdr3_aa: CASSQERLAGYTF
j_call: TRBJ1-2; clone_size: -; v_call: TRBV3-1/TRBV3-2; d_call: TRBD1; cdr3_nt: TGTGCCAGCAGGGGGACAGGGGGCGAACACTATGGCTACACCTTC; cdr3_aa: CASRGTGGEHYGYTF
j_call: TRBJ2-1; clone_size: -; v_call: TRBV9; d_call: -; cdr3_nt: TGTGCCAGCAGCACGCGGGGAGCCAGCTCCAATGAGCAGTTCTTC; cdr3_aa: CASSTRGASSNEQFF
j_call: TRBJ1-5; clone_size: -; v_call: TRBV4-1; d_call: -; cdr3_nt: TGCGCCAGCAGCCAAGAGGGGAGGGGACAGCCCCAGCATTTT; cdr3_aa: CASSQEGRGQPQHF
j_call: TRBJ1-5; clone_size: -; v_call: TRBV18; d_call: -; cdr3_nt: TGTGCCAGCTCCCTAGGGGGGCTGGACGGGTCAAGGCCCCAGCATTTT; cdr3_aa: CASSLGGLDGSRPQHF
j_call: TRBJ2-1; clone_size: -; v_call: TRBV5-1; d_call: TRBD2; cdr3_nt: TGCGCCAGCAGCCCGGACGTAGCGGGGGGAGATGAGCAGTTCTTC; cdr3_aa: CASSPDVAGGDEQFF
j_call: TRBJ2-1; clone_size: -; v_call: TRBV7-3; d_call: TRBD2; cdr3_nt: TGTGCCAGCAGCCCCGCGGGGGGGGGTGAGCAGTTCTTC; cdr3_aa: CASSPAGGGEQFF
j_call: TRBJ1-1; clone_size: -; v_call: TRBV29-1; d_call: TRBD1; cdr3_nt: TGCAGCGTTGAACCCGGGACAGGGGGTAGGCCAGGACCGAACACTGAAGCTTTCTTT; cdr3_aa: CSVEPGTGGRPGPNTEAFF
j_call: TRBJ2-5; clone_size: -; v_call: TRBV15; d_call: -; cdr3_nt: TGTGCCACCAGCAGAGGCGGCCGAGAGACCCAGTACTTC; cdr3_aa: CATSRGGRETQYF
j_call: TRBJ1-2; clone_size: -; v_call: TRBV19; d_call: TRBD1; cdr3_nt: TGTGCCAGCCAGGGGGCATATGGCTACACCTTC; cdr3_aa: CASQGAYGYTF
j_call: TRBJ2-2; clone_size: -; v_call: TRBV5-5; d_call: TRBD1; cdr3_nt: TGTGCCAGCAGCTCGGGAACAGGGGGCGCGAACACCGGGGAGCTGTTTTTT; cdr3_aa: CASSSGTGGANTGELFF
j_call: TRBJ2-3; clone_size: -; v_call: TRBV5-4; d_call: TRBD1; cdr3_nt: TGTGCCAGCAGCTCCGGGACAGGGATTAGTGTGGATACGCAGTATTTT; cdr3_aa: CASSSGTGISVDTQYF
j_call: TRBJ2-3; clone_size: -; v_call: TRBV27; d_call: -; cdr3_nt: TGTGCCAGCAGTCCGGGACTTTTCACAGATACGCAGTATTTT; cdr3_aa: CASSPGLFTDTQYF
j_call: TRBJ1-1; clone_size: once; v_call: TRBV18; d_call: -; cdr3_nt: TGTGCCAGCTCACCACCGGGAGGGGCCCTTAGAGCTTTCTTT; cdr3_aa: CASSPPGGALRAFF
j_call: TRBJ1-2; clone_size: once; v_call: TRBV28; d_call: -; cdr3_nt: TGTGCCAGCCTATTGGGGGGAGCCCACTATGGCTACACCTTC; cdr3_aa: CASLLGGAHYGYTF
j_call: TRBJ2-3; clone_size: -; v_call: TRBV5-1; d_call: TRBD2; cdr3_nt: TGCGCCAGCAGCCTAAGTATAGCGGGAGGTACAGATACGCAGTATTTT; cdr3_aa: CASSLSIAGGTDTQYF
j_call: TRBJ1-5; clone_size: -; v_call: TRBV19; d_call: TRBD1; cdr3_nt: TGTGCCAGTACCCGGGACAGGGAAAATCAGCCCCAGCATTTT; cdr3_aa: CASTRDRENQPQHF
j_call: TRBJ2-4; clone_size: -; v_call: TRBV24-1; d_call: -; cdr3_nt: TGTGCCACCAGTGAGGGGGGCATTCAGTACTTC; cdr3_aa: CATSEGGIQYF
j_call: TRBJ1-3; clone_size: -; v_call: TRBV6-5; d_call: -; cdr3_nt: TGTGCCAGCATCAGGGGAGGACACACCATATATTTT; cdr3_aa: CASIRGGHTIYF
j_call: TRBJ2-3; clone_size: -; v_call: TRBV5-1; d_call: -; cdr3_nt: TGCGCCAGCACAGCATCCCAGAGGCTTTTCACAGATACGCAGTATTTT; cdr3_aa: CASTASQRLFTDTQYF
j_call: TRBJ2-7; clone_size: -; v_call: TRBV6-5; d_call: TRBD2; cdr3_nt: TGTGCCAGCAGGCGGGGGGGAAGCTCCTACGAGCAGTACTTC; cdr3_aa: CASRRGGSSYEQYF
j_call: TRBJ1-1; clone_size: -; v_call: TRBV3-1/TRBV3-2; d_call: TRBD1; cdr3_nt: TGTGCCAGCAGACAAGATGTGTACAGGGGGCGAGAGAGGCGAACTGAAGCTTTCTTT; cdr3_aa: CASRQDVYRGRERRTEAFF